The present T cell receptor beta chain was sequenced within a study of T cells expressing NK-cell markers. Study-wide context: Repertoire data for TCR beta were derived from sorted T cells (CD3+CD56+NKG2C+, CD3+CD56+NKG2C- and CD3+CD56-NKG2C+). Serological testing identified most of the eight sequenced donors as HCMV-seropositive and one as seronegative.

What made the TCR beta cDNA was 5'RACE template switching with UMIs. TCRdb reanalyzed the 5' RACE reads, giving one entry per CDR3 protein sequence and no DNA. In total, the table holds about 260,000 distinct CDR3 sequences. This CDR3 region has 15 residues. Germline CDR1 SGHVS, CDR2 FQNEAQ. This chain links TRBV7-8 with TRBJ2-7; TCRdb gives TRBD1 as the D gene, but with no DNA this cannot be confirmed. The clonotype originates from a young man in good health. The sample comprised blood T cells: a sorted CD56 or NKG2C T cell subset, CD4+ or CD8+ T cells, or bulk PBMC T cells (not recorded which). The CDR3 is CASSLETGQLYEQYF.